The 18 T cell receptor beta chains in this list originate from one sample, sequenced in a study of response to subunit inactivated influenza vaccine. Using its own MiXCR run on the RT-PCR reads, TCRdb lists one record per CDR3 protein. Here the sample spans under 500,000 distinct CDR3 sequences, approximately 11% being singletons. Sequencing was performed on PBMCs from blood, taken roughly 6 weeks after vaccination. These receptors were collected from a man aged 50-60 years who received an inactivated influenza vaccine.

J is TRBJ2-1 and V is TRBV9; 12 nucleotides agree with TRBD2. There are 15 residues in the CDR3. V dropped 3 bases and J dropped 7; count of bases not matched to a gene: 5. Germline values: CDR1 SGDLS, CDR2 YYNGEE. The CDR3, as DNA: TGTGCCAGCAGCGGACGACTAGCGGGAGTGAATGAGCAGTTCTTC. Its protein product is CASSGRLAGVNEQFF.

This clonotype was counted many times. V usage is TRBV7-9 and J usage is TRBJ2-5; D is ambiguous. The CDR3 has 12 amino acids. Germline V lookup: CDR1 SEHNR, CDR2 FQNEAQ (reference sequence). V was cut by 1 base and J by 3 bases, with 3 bases left in between. The CDR3 region has the DNA TGTGCCAGCAGCTTAGTAGAAGAGACCCAGTACTTC. Translation: CASSLVEETQYF.

The table lists this clonotype with a few counts. The V call is TRBV7-9, the J call TRBJ2-7, with a tentative D call TRBD1 (6 bases). The CDR3 runs to 16 residues. CDR1 is SEHNR, CDR2 FQNEAQ, per germline (reference sequence). Between the trimmed V and J ends, which lost 2 bases and 2 bases, there was a span of 16 bases. Here the CDR3 DNA reads TGTGCCAGCAGCTTATCCTTAAGGACAGCACCCTACGAGCAGTACTTC. Protein: CASSLSLRTAPYEQYF.

The V call is TRBV4-1, the J call TRBJ2-7; tentative D call: TRBD2 (5 bases). CDR1 is MGHRA, CDR2 YSYEKL, per germline. This CDR3 is built from 13 residues. Trimming removed 1 base from V and 5 bases from J, with 9 bases in between. The DNA of the CDR3 is TGCGCCAGCAGCCAAGGTGGGAGAAACGAGCAGTACTTC. Protein product: CASSQGGRNEQYF.

The chain recombines TRBV12-3 or TRBV12-4 with TRBJ2-1, with 9 positions matching TRBD2. The junction had 5 bases not matched to a gene; V was cut back by 6 bases and J by 2 bases. The CDR3 runs to 15 residues. CDR3 amino acids: CASRPLAGPYNEQFF. CDR3 sequence (DNA): TGTGCCAGCAGACCCCTAGCGGGGCCCTACAATGAGCAGTTCTTC.

The chain combines TRBV20-1 with TRBJ2-7; D call uncertain. The germline CDR1 and CDR2 sequences are DFQATT and SNEGSKA (reference sequence). The CDR3 extends over 13 amino acids. Between the trimmed V and J ends, which lost 5 bases and 2 bases, there was a span of 13 bases. The CDR3 DNA follows: TGCAGTGCTGAGAGGCAGGTAACCTACGAGCAGTACTTC. Translation gives CSAERQVTYEQYF.

This sequence joins TRBV12-3 or TRBV12-4 and TRBJ2-1; TRBD2 agrees at 11 bases. J was trimmed by 8 bases and V by 4 bases; bases with no gene match: 10. The CDR3 totals 16 residues. DNA for the CDR3: TGTGCCAGCAGTTCCTTTAGCGGGAGGGGTAGGGATGAGCAGTTCTTC. It codes for CASSSFSGRGRDEQFF.

The chain joins TRBV11-2 to TRBJ2-7; weak D call: TRBD1 (6 bases). Germline V CDR1 and CDR2: SGHAT, FQNNGV. The CDR3 has 12 amino acids. V lost 5 bases, J lost 13 bases, and 18 bases lay in between. CDR3 in DNA: TGTGCCAGCAGCCAAGTGGGGGCTGGTCAATACTTC. This translates into CASSQVGAGQYF.

In nucleotides, the CDR3 is TGTGCCAGCAGAGTAACAGGGGCAGATACGCAGTATTTT. Protein sequence: CASRVTGADTQYF. This chain links TRBV7-9 with TRBJ2-3; 7 bases line up with TRBD1. V shed 6 bases, J shed 4 bases, and the junction held 4 bases outside the gene matches. CDR3 size: 13 residues. CDR1 is SEHNR and CDR2 is FQNEAQ in the germline V gene (reference sequence). The whole variable domain, remainder taken from reference TRBV7-9 and TRBJ2-3, is DTGVSQNPRHKITKRGQNVTFRCDPISEHNRLYWYRQTLGQGPEFLTYFQNEAQLEKSRLLSDRFSAERPKGSFSTLEIQRTEQGDSAMYLCASRVTGADTQYFGPGTRLTVL.

This clonotype was seen only a few times. A read error may account for a junction end that differs from germline. J is TRBJ2-1 and V is TRBV4-3; the D gene is possibly TRBD2 (7 bases). CDR1 is LGHNA and CDR2 is YSLEER in the germline V gene. The CDR3 sequence is 18 residues long. CDR3: CASSQEREGESRYKEQFF. CDR3 DNA: TGCGCCAGCAGCCAGGAGAGGGAGGGGGAGTCCAGATACAAGGAGCAGTTCTTC.

A few counts support this clonotype. The J gene is TRBJ1-1, the V gene TRBV5-1, with D possibly TRBD1 on 5 matching bases. Trimming cost V 0 bases and J 13 bases, with 19 bases left between them. This CDR3 contains 14 residues. Looked up from germline, CDR1 is SGHRS and CDR2 is YFSETQ. The CDR3 sequence is CASSLAPTESKGFF. DNA for the CDR3: TGCGCCAGCAGCTTGGCACCGACAGAGTCGAAAGGTTTCTTT.

The rearrangement joins TRBV12-3 or TRBV12-4 to TRBJ2-7, with D maybe TRBD2 (6 bases). V lost 3 bases and J 5 bases, leaving 11 bases between the germline ends. The CDR3 is made up of 13 amino acids. The CDR3 DNA sequence: TGTGCCAGCAGTTTCCGGGGGTTCGACGAGCAGTACTTC. Its translation is CASSFRGFDEQYF.

The V gene is TRBV20-1, the J gene TRBJ1-1; D gene uncertain. V lost 5 bases and J lost 1, with 11 bases in between. This CDR3 has 13 amino acids. Germline V CDR1 and CDR2: DFQATT, SNEGSKA (reference sequence). The CDR3 DNA is TGCAGTGCTGTCGGACGGAAGAACACTGAAGCTTTCTTT. Residues: CSAVGRKNTEAFF.

There are many counts of this clonotype. This chain joins TRBV12-3 or TRBV12-4 and TRBJ1-6; perhaps TRBD1 as D (6 bases). The CDR3 runs to 16 residues. V lost 5 bases and J 8 bases, leaving 19 bases between the germline ends. The CDR3 DNA is TGTGCCAGCAGTCTAGGGGGTGGGGCCGCCGATTCACCCCTCCACTTT. This encodes CASSLGGGAADSPLHF.

In its sample, this clonotype was seen many times. The gene calls are TRBV4-2 and TRBJ2-3, with D unclear. CDR1 is LGHNA, CDR2 YNFKEQ, per germline. This CDR3 is built from 13 residues. V was trimmed by 5 bases and J by 0 bases, leaving 6 bases between them. CDR3 sequence reads: CASSTDSTDTQYF. DNA for the CDR3: TGTGCCAGCAGCACCGACAGCACAGATACGCAGTATTTT.

The chain carries TRBV20-1 and TRBJ1-2; 8 bases match TRBD1. Trimming took 0 bases from V and 4 from J; bases not matched to a gene: 4. Germline CDR1 DFQATT, CDR2 SNEGSKA (reference sequence). This CDR3 has 14 residues. For the CDR3, the DNA is TGCAGTGCTAGAGATCTTACAGGGGGCTATGGCTACACCTTC. Its translation is CSARDLTGGYGYTF.

This clonotype was seen a handful of times. V usage is TRBV7-9 and J usage is TRBJ2-1, with D tentatively TRBD1 or TRBD2 (7 bases each). The CDR3 covers 16 residues. The V and J ends lost 6 bases and 6 bases respectively, with 21 bases between them. Germline V CDR1 and CDR2: SEHNR, FQNEAQ (reference sequence). As DNA, the CDR3 is TGTGCCAGCAGTGCCAGGGGGGGCCGGTATATCAATGAGCAGTTCTTC. This codes for CASSARGGRYINEQFF. The complete variable domain, with remaining parts taken from reference TRBV7-9 and TRBJ2-1, reads DTGVSQNPRHKITKRGQNVTFRCDPISEHNRLYWYRQTLGQGPEFLTYFQNEAQLEKSRLLSDRFSAERPKGSFSTLEIQRTEQGDSAMYLCASSARGGRYINEQFFGPGTRLTVL.

The CDR3 reads CATRDTNTGELFF. The CDR3 bases are TGTGCCACCCGGGACACGAACACCGGGGAGCTGTTTTTT. The chain links TRBV25-1 to TRBJ2-2, with D maybe TRBD1 (6 bases). The CDR3 totals 13 residues. The germline V gene encodes CDR1 MGHDK and CDR2 SYGVNS. V was shortened by 10 bases and J by 0 bases, with 9 bases between the two germline ends.